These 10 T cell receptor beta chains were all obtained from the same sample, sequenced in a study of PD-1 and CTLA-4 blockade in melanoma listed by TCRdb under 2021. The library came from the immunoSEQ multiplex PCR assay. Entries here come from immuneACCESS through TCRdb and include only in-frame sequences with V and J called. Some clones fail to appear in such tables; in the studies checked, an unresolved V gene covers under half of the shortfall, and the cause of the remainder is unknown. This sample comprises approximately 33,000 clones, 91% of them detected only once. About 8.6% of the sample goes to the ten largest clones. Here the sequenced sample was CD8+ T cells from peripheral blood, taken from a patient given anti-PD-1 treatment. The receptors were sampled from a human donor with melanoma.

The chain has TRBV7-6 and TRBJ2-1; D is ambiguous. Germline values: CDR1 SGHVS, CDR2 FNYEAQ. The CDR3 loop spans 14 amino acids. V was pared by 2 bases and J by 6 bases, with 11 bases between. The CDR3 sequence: CASSLSTSSNEQFF. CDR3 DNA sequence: TGTGCCAGCAGCTTATCAACCTCTAGCAATGAGCAGTTCTTC.

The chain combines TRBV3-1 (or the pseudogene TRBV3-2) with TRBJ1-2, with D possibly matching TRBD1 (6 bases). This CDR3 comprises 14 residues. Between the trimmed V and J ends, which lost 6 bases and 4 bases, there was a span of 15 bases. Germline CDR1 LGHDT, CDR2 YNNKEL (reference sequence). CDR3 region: CASRKQGRSYGYTF. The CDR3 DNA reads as TGTGCCAGCAGGAAGCAGGGGCGCAGCTATGGCTACACCTTC.

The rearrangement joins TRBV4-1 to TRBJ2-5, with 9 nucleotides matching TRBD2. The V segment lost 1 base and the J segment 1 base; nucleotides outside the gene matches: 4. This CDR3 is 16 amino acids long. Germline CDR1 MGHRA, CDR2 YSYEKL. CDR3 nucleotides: TGCGCCAGCAGCCAAGCGGCTAGCGGGGTCCAAGAGACCCAGTACTTC. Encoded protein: CASSQAASGVQETQYF.

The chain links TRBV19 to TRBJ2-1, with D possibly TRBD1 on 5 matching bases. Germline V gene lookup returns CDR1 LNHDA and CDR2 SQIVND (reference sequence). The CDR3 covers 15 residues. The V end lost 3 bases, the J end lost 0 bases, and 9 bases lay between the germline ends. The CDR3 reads CASSMGLSSYNEQFF. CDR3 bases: TGTGCCAGTAGTATGGGGCTGAGCTCCTACAATGAGCAGTTCTTC.

The CDR3 here is CASSQGATSTDTQYF. The DNA for the CDR3 is TGTGCCAGCAGCCAAGGAGCGACTAGCACAGATACGCAGTATTTT. The J gene is TRBJ2-3, the V gene TRBV3-1 (or the pseudogene TRBV3-2); D gene unclear. The length of the CDR3 is 15 residues. CDR1 and CDR2 from the germline V gene are LGHDT and YNNKEL (reference sequence). With 1 base removed from V and 0 bases from J, the gap between germline ends came to 8 bases.

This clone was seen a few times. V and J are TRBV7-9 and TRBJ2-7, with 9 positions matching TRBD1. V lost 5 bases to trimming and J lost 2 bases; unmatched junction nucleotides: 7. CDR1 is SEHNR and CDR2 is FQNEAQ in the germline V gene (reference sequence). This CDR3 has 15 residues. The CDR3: CASSEQGALTYEQYF. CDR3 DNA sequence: TGTGCCAGCAGCGAACAGGGGGCTTTAACCTACGAGCAGTACTTC.

As DNA, the CDR3 is TGTGCCATCCCCCGGTTGGGAACCCCCGGGGAGCTGTTTTTT. It codes for CAIPRLGTPGELFF. This chain joins TRBV10-3 and TRBJ2-2; no clear D. The CDR3 consists of 14 residues. V was pared by 8 bases and J by 6 bases, with 16 bases between. CDR1 is ENHRY and CDR2 is SYGVKD in the germline V gene.

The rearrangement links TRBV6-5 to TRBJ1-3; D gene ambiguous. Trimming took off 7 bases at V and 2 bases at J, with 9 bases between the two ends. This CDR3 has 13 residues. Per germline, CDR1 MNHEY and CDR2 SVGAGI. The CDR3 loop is CASNRGTGNTIYF. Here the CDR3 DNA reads TGTGCCAGCAATCGTGGGACTGGAAACACCATATATTTT.

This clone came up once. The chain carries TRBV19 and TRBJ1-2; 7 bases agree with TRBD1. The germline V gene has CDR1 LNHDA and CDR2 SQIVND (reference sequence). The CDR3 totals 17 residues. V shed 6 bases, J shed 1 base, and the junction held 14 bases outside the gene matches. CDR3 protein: CASSAVGQSGFNYGYTF. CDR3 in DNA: TGTGCCAGTAGCGCCGTGGGACAGTCCGGATTTAACTATGGCTACACCTTC.

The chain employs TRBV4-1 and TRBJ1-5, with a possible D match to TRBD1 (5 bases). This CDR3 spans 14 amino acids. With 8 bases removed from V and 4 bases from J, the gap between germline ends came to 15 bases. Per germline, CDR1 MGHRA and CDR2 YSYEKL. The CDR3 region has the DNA TGCGCCAGCTCTCCCTCGCAGGGTAATCAGCCCCAGCATTTT. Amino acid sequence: CASSPSQGNQPQHF.